This is a list of T cell receptor beta chains from one sample in a study of T cells after yellow fever vaccination. TCRdb independently ran MiXCR on the 5' RACE reads; one entry per CDR3 protein. This repertoire shows more than 25,000 distinct CDR3 sequences, about 5.5% found once; its top ten account for 12%. The source was PBMCs, either bulk or a sorted T-cell subset (CD4+, CD8+, memory, or dextramer-sorted; not recorded which), collected 15 days after the yellow fever booster vaccination. Receptor source: a man between 25 and 39 years old who received the YFV17D yellow fever vaccine. Both conserved end residues are part of each CDR3. Each record gives: V gene, CDR3 length, D gene, J gene, clone size, CDR3 DNA, CDR3 protein. A D gene is named only where the DNA matches it firmly. Size values are once, few and many counts, or a class for expanded clones, and some rows have none.

TRBV21-1	19	-	TRBJ2-6	many	TGTGCCAGCAGCAACCAACTGACAGGGCTCTACTCTGGGGCCAACGTCCTGACTTTC	CASSNQLTGLYSGANVLTF
TRBV11-3	13	-	TRBJ2-5	few	TGTGCCAGCAGTGCAGGGCGCGCGGAGACCCAGTACTTC	CASSAGRAETQYF
TRBV19	16	-	TRBJ1-1	-	TGTGCCAGTAGTATAGACGAGTCGGGGGCGGCGGTGCACGCTTTCTTT	CASSIDESGAAVHAFF
TRBV3-1	14	TRBD2	TRBJ2-7	many	TGTGCCAGCAGCCACGGACTAGACGGGTACGAGCAGTACTTC	CASSHGLDGYEQYF
TRBV4-3	16	TRBD2	TRBJ2-3	many	TGCGCCAGCAGCCTTGGACTAGCGGTTGTGAAGGATACGCAGTATTTT	CASSLGLAVVKDTQYF
TRBV7-2	16	TRBD1	TRBJ2-5	many	TGTGCCAGCAGCTTAGGGGAAGGGGGCCGCCAAGAGACCCAGTACTTC	CASSLGEGGRQETQYF
TRBV5-4	15	TRBD2	TRBJ2-2	many	TGTGCCAGCAGCTTGCCGGGGGGGAACACCGGGGAGCTGTTTTTT	CASSLPGGNTGELFF
TRBV7-9	15	TRBD2	TRBJ2-3	many	TGTGCCAGCAGCTTCATAGCGGGAGTGGCAGATACGCAGTATTTT	CASSFIAGVADTQYF
TRBV11-2	15	TRBD1	TRBJ1-1	many	TGTGCCAGCAGCTTCTTCACAGGGGAGGGCACTGAAGCTTTCTTT	CASSFFTGEGTEAFF
TRBV2	14	TRBD1	TRBJ2-7	many	TGTGCCAGCGGGGTACAGGGGCTCGGCTACGAGCAGTACTTC	CASGVQGLGYEQYF
TRBV20-1	12	-	TRBJ2-7	many	TGCAGTGCTTCCCAAGGAATCTACGAGCAGTACTTC	CSASQGIYEQYF
TRBV7-9	13	-	TRBJ2-2	many	TGTGCCAGCAGCAACGTAGACACCGGGGAGCTGTTTTTT	CASSNVDTGELFF
TRBV5-1	15	-	TRBJ2-5	many	TGCGCCAGCAGCTTGGGTTCGGGCGGCCAAGAGACCCAGTACTTC	CASSLGSGGQETQYF
TRBV12-3/TRBV12-4	16	TRBD1	TRBJ2-2	-	TGTGCCAGCACCATCGACAGGGCCACGAACACCGGGGAGCTGTTTTTT	CASTIDRATNTGELFF
TRBV6-2/TRBV6-3	16	TRBD2	TRBJ2-2	many	TGTGCCAGCAGTTATCCCAGCGGGAGACCCACCGGGGAGCTGTTTTTT	CASSYPSGRPTGELFF
TRBV2	14	-	TRBJ2-7	many	TGTGCCAGCAGTCGTCCGACAGGTCGCTACGAGCAGTACTTC	CASSRPTGRYEQYF
TRBV20-1	14	TRBD1	TRBJ2-7	many	TGCAGTGCCACCCCGACAGGGAGCTCCTACGAGCAGTACTTC	CSATPTGSSYEQYF
TRBV28	15	-	TRBJ2-1	many	TGTGCCAGCAGTACCTTCTCCCTTCCAGAGACAGAGCAGTTCTTC	CASSTFSLPETEQFF
TRBV7-9	12	-	TRBJ1-2	many	TGTGCCAGCAGCTGGACAACTTTAGGCTACACCTTC	CASSWTTLGYTF
TRBV5-1	13	-	TRBJ2-1	many	TGCGCCAGCAGGCCCAGCTCCTACAATGAGCAGTTCTTC	CASRPSSYNEQFF
TRBV20-1	13	-	TRBJ2-4	few	TGCAGTGCTAGGCTTTCCCCGGGGAACATTCAGTACTTC	CSARLSPGNIQYF
TRBV7-7	12	-	TRBJ2-5	-	TGTGCCAGCAGCGGGGCGGGAAAGACCCAGTACTTC	CASSGAGKTQYF
TRBV5-1	20	TRBD1	TRBJ2-5	many	TGCGCCAGCAGCTCAATGGGGACAGGGATGGTTCGGGGGGACCTGGAGACCCAGTACTTC	CASSSMGTGMVRGDLETQYF
TRBV20-1	13	-	TRBJ2-7	many	TGCAGTGCTAGTTTCGGGAAATCCTACGAGCAGTACTTC	CSASFGKSYEQYF
TRBV6-1	11	-	TRBJ2-5	many	TGTGCCAGCAGTGAAGGGGAGACCCAGTACTTC	CASSEGETQYF
TRBV7-3	15	-	TRBJ2-7	many	TGTGCCAGCAGCTTTAATGAAGGGAGGACCTACGAGCAGTACTTC	CASSFNEGRTYEQYF
TRBV5-8	12	-	TRBJ2-5	many	TGTGCCAGCAGCTCAAGTCAAGAGACCCAGTACTTC	CASSSSQETQYF
TRBV20-1	12	-	TRBJ1-2	many	TGCAGTGCCCACAGGTTGCCCTATGGCTACACCTTC	CSAHRLPYGYTF